The 21 T cell receptor beta chains reported below all come from one sample, sequenced in a study of T cells in Graves' hyperthyroidism and ophthalmopathy. Amplified regions were TCR beta CDR3 sequences from RNA transcripts. The HTBI primer set served for first-round RT-PCR of the TCR CDR3. MiXCR, applied by TCRdb to the multiplex PCR reads, yields one record per CDR3 protein. The sample shows some 560,000 distinct CDR3 sequences, about 15% of them seen only once. The sample consisted of blood. Receptors originate from a woman in her thirties or forties with Graves' hyperthyroidism.

This clonotype showed up many times. The chain joins TRBV2 to TRBJ1-6; D is uncertain. Trimming took off 7 bases at V and 5 bases at J, with 12 bases between the two ends. CDR1 is SNHLY and CDR2 is FYNNEI in the germline V gene. The CDR3 extends over 14 amino acids. Written as DNA, the CDR3 is TGTGCCAGCAACCGGGCCACCCATAATTCACCCCTCCACTTT. Protein sequence: CASNRATHNSPLHF. Full variable domain (missing parts from reference TRBV2 and TRBJ1-6): EPEVTQTPSHQVTQMGQEVILRCVPISNHLYFYWYRQILGQKVEFLVSFYNNEISEKSEIFDDQFSVERPDGSNFTLKIRSTKLEDSAMYFCASNRATHNSPLHFGNGTRLTVT.

This clonotype was observed at least ten times. This chain joins TRBV29-1 and TRBJ2-1; D tentatively fits TRBD1 or TRBD2 (7 bases each). This CDR3 is 15 amino acids long. From germline, CDR1 is SQVTM and CDR2 ANQGSEA. V lost 4 bases and J lost 4, with 17 bases in between. This CDR3 is CSVGGGTALYNEQFF. CDR3 coding DNA: TGCAGCGTTGGGGGGGGGACAGCGCTTTACAATGAGCAGTTCTTC.

This clonotype was observed many times. V gene TRBV2 combines with J gene TRBJ2-1, with TRBD1 matching 7 bases. The CDR3 has 17 amino acids. After removal of 2 bases from V and 6 bases from J, the junction contained 13 bases not matched to a gene. From germline, CDR1 is SNHLY and CDR2 FYNNEI. CDR3 sequence: CASSEPLGRQGLNEQFF. The DNA for the CDR3 is TGTGCCAGCAGTGAACCACTAGGGAGACAGGGCCTCAATGAGCAGTTCTTC.

In this sample, this clonotype turned up many times. V usage is TRBV6-1 and J usage is TRBJ2-7, with 8 bases lining up with TRBD2. This CDR3 has 15 residues. V shed 5 bases, J shed 2 bases, and the junction held 8 bases outside the gene matches. CDR1 and CDR2 from the germline V gene are MNHNS and SASEGT. In DNA, the CDR3 is TGTGCCAGCAGTCCCTCGACTAGCGCCACCTACGAGCAGTACTTC. The encoded protein is CASSPSTSATYEQYF.

This clonotype was seen only a few times. The chain uses TRBV11-3 and TRBJ2-1, with TRBD2 identical over 7 bases. Trimming at V came to 5 bases and at J to 4 bases, leaving 11 bases not matched to a gene. This CDR3 has 16 residues. The germline gives CDR1 SGHNT, CDR2 YENEEA. CDR3 amino acids: CASSARLAGDYNEQFF. The CDR3 region has the DNA TGTGCCAGCAGCGCACGACTAGCCGGGGATTACAATGAGCAGTTCTTC.

The V and J genes are TRBV5-1 and TRBJ1-4; tentatively, D is TRBD1 (5 bases). V was clipped by 0 bases and J by 15 bases, with 18 bases between them. The CDR3 spans 14 residues. Germline V gene lookup returns CDR1 SGHRS and CDR2 YFSETQ. Here the CDR3 DNA reads TGCGCCAGCAGCTTGGGTGGGACCGATGGCGTTTTGTTTTTT. It yields the protein CASSLGGTDGVLFF.

This clonotype was recorded at least ten times. The chain has TRBV5-1 and TRBJ1-2; 8 nucleotides align to TRBD1. The CDR3 is 15 amino acids. J lost 0 bases, V lost 4 bases, and 5 bases had no gene match. Germline values: CDR1 SGHRS, CDR2 YFSETQ. As DNA, the CDR3 is TGCGCCAGCAGCCCCGGGACAGGTGCTAACTATGGCTACACCTTC. It translates to CASSPGTGANYGYTF.

This clonotype was counted a few times. The chain employs TRBV6-2 or TRBV6-3 and TRBJ1-2; D is uncertain. The V end was cut by 2 bases, the J end by 8 bases, with 6 bases between. The CDR3 totals 11 residues. The germline V gene encodes CDR1 MNHEY and CDR2 SVGEGT. CDR3 amino acids: CASSYEGGYTF. In DNA form, the CDR3 reads TGTGCCAGCAGTTACGAGGGAGGCTACACCTTC.

V and J are TRBV5-1 and TRBJ2-5, with a tentative D call TRBD2 (6 bases). The J call is uncertain, as TRBJ2-1 better fits the DNA end. This CDR3 is 13 amino acids long. Germline V gives CDR1 SGHRS, CDR2 YFSETQ. CDR3 amino acids: CASSLMGGETQFF. CDR3 bases: TGCGCCAGCAGCTTGATGGGGGGAGAGACCCAGTTCTTC.

The table lists this clonotype with many counts. The chain is built from TRBV28 and TRBJ2-5, with TRBD2 as a possible D gene (5 bases). Germline CDR1 reads MDHEN; CDR2 reads SYDVKM. CDR3 size: 14 residues. V was cut by 5 bases and J by 6 bases, with 16 bases left in between. The CDR3 region is CASSPEEVVKTQYF. The CDR3 region has the DNA TGTGCCAGCAGTCCGGAGGAGGTGGTGAAGACCCAGTACTTC.

This clonotype was found many times. This sequence joins TRBV10-3 and TRBJ1-1; 10 bases match TRBD1. Unmatched junction bases numbered 12, after V lost 10 bases and J lost 1 base. The CDR3 totals 16 residues. The V gene's germline CDR1 is ENHRY and CDR2 SYGVKD. In DNA form, the CDR3 reads TGTGCCACATACCCCGGGACAGGGGTCGCGAACACTGAAGCTTTCTTT. Translating gives CATYPGTGVANTEAFF.

There are a few counts of this clonotype. The V and J genes are TRBV29-1 and TRBJ2-7; D tentatively reads TRBD1 or TRBD2 (5 bases each). Per the germline V gene, CDR1 is SQVTM and CDR2 is ANQGSEA. Trimming shortened V by 6 bases and J by 2 bases, and 11 bases separated the two germline ends. This CDR3 contains 12 residues. CDR3 nucleotide sequence: TGCAGCGTCCGGGACGGACCCTACGAGCAGTACTTC. This gives the protein CSVRDGPYEQYF.

The gene calls are TRBV7-3 and TRBJ2-7; 8 bases match TRBD2. The CDR3 is 13 residues long. Losses at the gene ends were 6 bases for V and 0 bases for J; bases not matched to a gene: 1. CDR1 is SGHTA, CDR2 FQGTGA, per germline. CDR3 nucleotides: TGTGCCAGCAGTAGCGGGAACTCCTACGAGCAGTACTTC. Its translation is CASSSGNSYEQYF.

This clonotype was seen at least ten times. This sequence joins TRBV20-1 and TRBJ2-1; 11 bases are shared with TRBD2. The CDR3 extends over 17 amino acids. V trimming: 1 base; J trimming: 0 bases; junction bases outside the gene matches: 5. Germline values: CDR1 DFQATT, CDR2 SNEGSKA (reference sequence). CDR3 bases: TGCAGTGCTAGAGGGTGGGGGACTAGCGGCTCCTACAATGAGCAGTTCTTC. This codes for CSARGWGTSGSYNEQFF.

This clonotype was seen at least ten times. The J gene is TRBJ1-2, the V gene TRBV5-6, with 7 bases that match TRBD1. The CDR3 is made up of 14 amino acids. The V and J ends lost 4 bases and 5 bases, in that order; junction bases with no gene match: 8. The germline V gene has CDR1 SGHDT and CDR2 YYEEEE. As DNA, the CDR3 is TGTGCCAGCAGCCCGGACAGGTCCGGGTATGGCTACACCTTC. Its protein is CASSPDRSGYGYTF.

This clonotype was counted only a few times. The chain recombines TRBV5-8 with TRBJ1-5; 10 bases agree with TRBD1. Germline V gene sequence: CDR1 SGHTS, CDR2 YDEGEE. The CDR3 contains 16 residues. V lost 2 bases and J lost 4; bases outside the gene matches: 6. CDR3 region: CASSFPRDRGNQPQHF. CDR3 DNA sequence: TGTGCCAGCAGCTTCCCTCGGGACAGGGGAAATCAGCCCCAGCATTTT.

This clonotype came up many times. This chain uses TRBV7-2 with TRBJ2-5; a weak D match, TRBD1 (5 bases). Germline V gene data show CDR1 as SGHTA and CDR2 as FQGNSA. The CDR3 spans 13 residues. The V gene lost 1 base and the J gene lost 6 bases, with 9 bases spanning the gap. The CDR3 nucleotides read TGTGCCAGCAGCTTAGTCTGGGGCCAGACCCAGTACTTC. Amino acid sequence: CASSLVWGQTQYF. The full variable domain, rest sourced from reference TRBV7-2 and TRBJ2-5, is GAGVSQSPSNKVTEKGKDVELRCDPISGHTALYWYRQSLGQGLEFLIYFQGNSAPDKSGLPSDRFSAERTGGSVSTLTIQRTQQEDSAVYLCASSLVWGQTQYFGPGTRLLVL.

The chain couples TRBV7-2 to TRBJ2-2; D is possibly TRBD2 (5 bases). The germline CDR1 and CDR2 sequences are SGHTA and FQGNSA. The CDR3 consists of 14 residues. Trimming took 3 bases from V and 1 from J, leaving 6 bases between them. The DNA of the CDR3 is TGTGCCAGCAGCTTGGACTGGAACACCGGGGAGCTGTTTTTT. It encodes CASSLDWNTGELFF.

This clonotype has a count of ten or more. In DNA, the CDR3 is TGTGCCAGCAGCTTGACAGGGGGCACCGGGGAGCTGTTTTTT. Amino acid sequence: CASSLTGGTGELFF. V and J are TRBV28 and TRBJ2-2; TRBD1 matches at 9 bases. The CDR3 runs 14 residues. V trimming: 6 bases; J trimming: 4 bases; junction bases outside the gene matches: 3. The V gene's germline CDR1 is MDHEN and CDR2 SYDVKM. Combining the CDR3 with reference TRBV28 and TRBJ2-2 gives the whole variable domain DVKVTQSSRYLVKRTGEKVFLECVQDMDHENMFWYRQDPGLGLRLIYFSYDVKMKEKGDIPEGYSVSREKKERFSLILESASTNQTSMYLCASSLTGGTGELFFGEGSRLTVL.

The chain has TRBV12-3 or TRBV12-4 and TRBJ2-3; 10 nucleotides line up with TRBD2. The CDR3 has 15 residues. The V and J ends lost 5 bases and 6 bases, in that order; junction bases with no gene match: 8. The CDR3 DNA follows: TGTGCCAGCAGTCATAGCGGGAGGAGGCAGGATACGCAGTATTTT. Its protein is CASSHSGRRQDTQYF.

The chain couples TRBV18 to TRBJ1-1; the D is unclear. V was cut by 1 base and J by 5 bases, with 11 bases left in between. Germline V gene sequence: CDR1 KGHSH, CDR2 LQKENI. CDR3 size: 14 residues. CDR3 in amino acids: CASSPQDDRTEAFF. The CDR3 DNA sequence: TGTGCCAGCTCACCACAGGACGACCGAACTGAAGCTTTCTTT.